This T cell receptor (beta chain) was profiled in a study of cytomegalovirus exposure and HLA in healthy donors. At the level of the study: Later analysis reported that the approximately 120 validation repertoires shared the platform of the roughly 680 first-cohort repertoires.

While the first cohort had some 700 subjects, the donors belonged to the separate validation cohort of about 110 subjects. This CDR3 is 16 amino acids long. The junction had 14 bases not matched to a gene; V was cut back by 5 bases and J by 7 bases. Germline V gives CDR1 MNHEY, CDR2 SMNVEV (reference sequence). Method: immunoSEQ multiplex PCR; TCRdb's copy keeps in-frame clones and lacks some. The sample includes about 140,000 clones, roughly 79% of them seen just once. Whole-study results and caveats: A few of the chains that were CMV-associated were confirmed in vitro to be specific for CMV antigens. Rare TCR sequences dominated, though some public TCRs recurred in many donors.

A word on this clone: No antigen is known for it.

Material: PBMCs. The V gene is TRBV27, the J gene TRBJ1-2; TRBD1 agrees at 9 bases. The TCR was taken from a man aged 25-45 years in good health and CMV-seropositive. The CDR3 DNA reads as TGTGCCAGCAGTCCTACGTCCCGGGACAGGGTTGGTGGCTACACCTTC. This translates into CASSPTSRDRVGGYTF.